The clone carrying this TCR beta chain is a singleton in its sample. What it binds is unknown. These data originate in a study of cytomegalovirus exposure and HLA in healthy donors. On the study more broadly: Across more than 350 genotyped donors, just over 80% landed in the Caucasian-associated ancestry cluster. Study-wide findings and caveats: Per a later analysis, about 15,000 TCR beta sequences showed association with HLA alleles at 0.05 false discovery rate.

PCR primers comprised 60 Vbeta and 13 Jbeta primers. Measured with immunoSEQ multiplex PCR; TCRdb has only the in-frame clones, and not every one. The sample lists hundreds of thousands of clones, 83% seen once, with roughly 1.3% in the top ten. The CDR3 has 15 amino acids. CDR1 and CDR2 (germline): SGDLS, YYNGEE. The V and J ends lost 3 bases and 1 base, in that order; junction bases with no gene match: 5. V usage is TRBV9 and J usage is TRBJ2-3; 7 positions match TRBD1. The sequencing sample was made of PBMCs. The origin of this receptor is a girl aged 10 to 17 in good health and CMV-seronegative. CDR3 residues: CASSAGQIGTDTQYF. The CDR3 bases are TGTGCCAGCAGCGCGGGACAGATAGGCACAGATACGCAGTATTTT.